This entry describes one T cell receptor beta chain. The clone's antigen remains unknown. No qualities accompany the bases; no much larger clone lies one base away. Libraries were constructed by the immunoSEQ multiplex PCR assay. Per the original workflow: A statistical classification framework was developed to diagnose cytomegalovirus status using the catalog of TCR beta chain sequences. In TCRdb, the immuneACCESS table is reduced to in-frame sequences with V and J assigned. These tables do not hold every clone; where another copy was compared, an unresolved V gene accounts for under half, and the others remain unexplained. V and J calls and clone size are those listed in that table; D and trimming were worked out from the DNA. The sample records around 60,000 clones, 92% of which are singletons. The ten largest clones represent 1.3% of the sample. This entry belongs to a study of cytomegalovirus exposure and HLA in healthy donors (dated by TCRdb to the late 2010s). Describing the broader study: The 650 to 750 repertoires of the first cohort and the roughly 110 validation repertoires were produced on the same platform, according to a later analysis. The study was designed to test whether signatures of past pathogen exposure could be identified by cataloging public T cell receptors. Besides the first cohort of around 700 subjects, a separate validation cohort made up of around 120 different subjects was used. To predict cytomegalovirus infection status, the study brought together high-throughput TCR immunosequencing, statistical association of individual TCRs with disease status, and machine learning.

Findings and caveats that apply to the study as a whole: Of the cluster scores, approximately 95% were above 0 in a later analysis, which found that TCRs clustered in the first cohort also tended to co-occur in the 120 or so validation repertoires. Three of the identified cytomegalovirus-associated TCR beta chains were confirmed in vitro to be specific for cytomegalovirus antigens. It was suggested by the authors that the approach could potentially be generalized to other disease states and immunological phenotypes. A later analysis lacked HLA typing for the validation cohort, so it scored co-occurrence in that cohort across all 120 repertoires. In both the original and validation cohorts, the classifier was reported to diagnose cytomegalovirus status with high specificity and sensitivity. In the study, about 150 TCR beta chains were listed as associated with cytomegalovirus. Across donors, most TCR sequences were observed very rarely, whereas some public TCRs were present in many individuals.

Donors formed part of the validation cohort, which comprised 120 subjects and was distinct from the first cohort of several hundred subjects. Material: PBMCs. The TCR comes from a young woman in good health and CMV-seronegative.

The encoded CDR3 is CASSKAVRIYGYTF. The DNA sequence is TGTGCCAGCAGCAAAGCAGTGAGGATCTATGGCTACACCTTC. The sequence joins TRBV21-1 to TRBJ1-2. TRBV21-1 is a pseudogene. The CDR3 starts with the cysteine, ends with the phenylalanine, and has 14 residues. The DNA shown is the 42-base CDR3, in frame from base 1.